This TCR beta chain was captured by sequencing in a study of blood T cell repertoires in COVID-19. Overall study context: Collection of acute and convalescent COVID-19 samples took place in the United States, Italy and Spain. Nucleic acid was either cDNA or gDNA, and it came from T cells, B-cell-depleted T cells, or PBMCs.

The CDR3 sequence is 16 residues long. Trimming took 0 bases from V and 6 from J; bases not matched to a gene: 6. CDR1 and CDR2 from the germline V gene are MGHRA and YSYEKL. Original methodology: The assay estimated nucleated cells by amplifying reference gene primers. Here immunoSEQ multiplex PCR was the method, and the copy in TCRdb shows in-frame clones only, minus some. The V and J calls and clone size are taken from that table; D and trimming were inferred from the DNA. The repertoire includes a few hundred thousand clones, 87% of them detected once, and approximately 3% sits in the top ten. This receptor was obtained from a woman between 25 and 40 years old who had recovered from COVID-19. Sequenced material: PBMCs or T cells enriched from blood (not recorded which). The chain employs TRBV4-1 and TRBJ1-5, with 9 bases identical to TRBD1. CDR3 sequence: CASSQETGGWGQPQHF. CDR3 sequence (DNA): TGCGCCAGCAGCCAAGAAACAGGGGGCTGGGGTCAGCCCCAGCATTTT.